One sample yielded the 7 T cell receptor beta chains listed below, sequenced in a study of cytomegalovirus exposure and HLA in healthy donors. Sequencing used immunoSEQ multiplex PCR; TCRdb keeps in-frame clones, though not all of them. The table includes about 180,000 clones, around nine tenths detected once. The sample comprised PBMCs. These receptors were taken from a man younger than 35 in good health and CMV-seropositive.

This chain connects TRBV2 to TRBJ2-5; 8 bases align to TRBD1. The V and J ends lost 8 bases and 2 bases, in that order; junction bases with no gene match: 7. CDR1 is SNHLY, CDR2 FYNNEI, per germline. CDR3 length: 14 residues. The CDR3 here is CASGTGGSQETQYF. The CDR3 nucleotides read TGTGCCAGCGGAACAGGGGGGTCTCAAGAGACCCAGTACTTC.

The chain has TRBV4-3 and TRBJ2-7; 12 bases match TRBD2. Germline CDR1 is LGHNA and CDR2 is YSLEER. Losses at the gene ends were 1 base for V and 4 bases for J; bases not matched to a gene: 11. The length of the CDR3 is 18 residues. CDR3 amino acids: CASSQAPLAGGTIYEQYF. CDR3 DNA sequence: TGCGCCAGCAGCCAAGCCCCACTAGCGGGAGGAACCATTTACGAGCAGTACTTC.

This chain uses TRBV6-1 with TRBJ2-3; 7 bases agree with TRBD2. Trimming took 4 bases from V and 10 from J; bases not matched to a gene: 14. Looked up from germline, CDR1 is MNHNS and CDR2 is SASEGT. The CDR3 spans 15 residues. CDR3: CASSVLLTMGGAQYF. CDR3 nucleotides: TGTGCCAGCAGTGTCTTACTCACTATGGGGGGGGCGCAGTATTTT.

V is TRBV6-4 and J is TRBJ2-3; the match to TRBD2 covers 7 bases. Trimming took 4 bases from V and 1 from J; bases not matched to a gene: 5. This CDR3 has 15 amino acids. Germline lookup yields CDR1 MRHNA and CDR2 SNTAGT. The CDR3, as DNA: TGTGCCAGCAGTGTTGAAGCGGGACGCACAGATACGCAGTATTTT. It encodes CASSVEAGRTDTQYF.

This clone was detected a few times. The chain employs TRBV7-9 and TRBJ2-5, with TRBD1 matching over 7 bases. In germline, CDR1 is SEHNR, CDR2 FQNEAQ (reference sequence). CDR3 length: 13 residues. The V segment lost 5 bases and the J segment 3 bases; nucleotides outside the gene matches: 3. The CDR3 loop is CASSRGQKETQYF. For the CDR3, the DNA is TGTGCCAGCAGCCGGGGACAGAAAGAGACCCAGTACTTC.

CDR3 coding DNA: TGTGCCAGCAGTGAATTGTGGCAGGGGGCAGTCTTCGAGCAGTACTTC. It is translated as CASSELWQGAVFEQYF. The V call is TRBV6-1, the J call TRBJ2-7; 8 bases agree with TRBD1. The V and J ends lost 2 bases and 6 bases, in that order; junction bases with no gene match: 12. The CDR3 sequence is 16 residues long. CDR1 and CDR2 (germline): MNHNS, SASEGT.

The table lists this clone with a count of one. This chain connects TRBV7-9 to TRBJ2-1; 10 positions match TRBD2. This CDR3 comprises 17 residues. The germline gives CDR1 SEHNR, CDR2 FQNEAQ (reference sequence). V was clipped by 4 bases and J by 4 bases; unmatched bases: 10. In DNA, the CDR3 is TGTGCCAGCAGCTCAATATTTACTAGCGGGAATTACAATGAGCAGTTCTTC. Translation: CASSSIFTSGNYNEQFF.